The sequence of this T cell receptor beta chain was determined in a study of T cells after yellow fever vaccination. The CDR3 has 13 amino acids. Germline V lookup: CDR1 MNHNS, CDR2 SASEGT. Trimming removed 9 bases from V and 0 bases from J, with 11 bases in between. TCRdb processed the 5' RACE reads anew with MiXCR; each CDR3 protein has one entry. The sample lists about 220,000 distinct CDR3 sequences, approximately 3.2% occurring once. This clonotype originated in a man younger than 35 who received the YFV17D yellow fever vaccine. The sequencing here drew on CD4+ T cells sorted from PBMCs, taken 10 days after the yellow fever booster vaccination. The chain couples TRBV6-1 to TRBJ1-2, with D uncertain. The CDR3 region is CARSTGSNYGYTF. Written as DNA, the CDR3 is TGTGCCAGATCCACGGGTTCTAACTATGGCTACACCTTC.